This T cell receptor beta chain was identified during a study of blood T cell repertoires in COVID-19. Study information: Samples representing acute and convalescent COVID-19 were sourced from the United States, Italy and Spain. Sample material is recorded as cDNA or gDNA derived from T cells, B-cell-depleted T cells, or PBMCs.

Authors' processing steps: Estimated nucleated cell counts came from reference gene primer amplification. The table came from immunoSEQ multiplex PCR; TCRdb's copy has only in-frame clones and leaves some out. V and J calls and clone size come straight from that table; D and trimming were deduced from the DNA. Among 21,000 or so clones, roughly four fifths were seen once, and the ten largest hold over 5%. The CDR3 is made up of 15 amino acids. Germline V lookup: CDR1 SNHLY, CDR2 FYNNEI. Trimming removed 5 bases at V and 1 base at J, with 14 bases between. The table lists this clone with a few counts. The chain links TRBV2 to TRBJ1-2, with no clear D. Sequencing was performed on peripheral blood. The clonotype was recovered from a human donor in a cohort sampled during active COVID-19. The CDR3 protein is CASSLFTRNNYGYTF. DNA of the CDR3: TGTGCCAGCAGTTTATTCACGCGGAATAACTATGGCTACACCTTC.